The subject of this entry is one T cell receptor beta chain. The sample comes from a study of shared clonotypes between healthy human individuals. TCRdb's copy holds only in-frame clones and misses some; the assay was immunoSEQ multiplex PCR. The table includes a few million clones, approximately 93% detected once. The CDR3 sequence is 16 residues long. Germline CDR1 reads MNHNS; CDR2 reads SASEGT. The V and J ends lost 2 bases and 5 bases respectively, with 18 bases between them. V and J are TRBV6-1 and TRBJ1-1; no clear D. What was sequenced was naive CD4+ T cells from PBMCs. Described subset: CD45RA+ positively selected. This clonotype was sampled from a man younger than 30 in good health. Some clones in this sample may be carry-over from other donors' samples. The CDR3 sequence is CASSEREGGVGTEAFF. CDR3 nucleotide sequence: TGTGCCAGCAGTGAAAGGGAGGGCGGCGTAGGAACTGAAGCTTTCTTT.